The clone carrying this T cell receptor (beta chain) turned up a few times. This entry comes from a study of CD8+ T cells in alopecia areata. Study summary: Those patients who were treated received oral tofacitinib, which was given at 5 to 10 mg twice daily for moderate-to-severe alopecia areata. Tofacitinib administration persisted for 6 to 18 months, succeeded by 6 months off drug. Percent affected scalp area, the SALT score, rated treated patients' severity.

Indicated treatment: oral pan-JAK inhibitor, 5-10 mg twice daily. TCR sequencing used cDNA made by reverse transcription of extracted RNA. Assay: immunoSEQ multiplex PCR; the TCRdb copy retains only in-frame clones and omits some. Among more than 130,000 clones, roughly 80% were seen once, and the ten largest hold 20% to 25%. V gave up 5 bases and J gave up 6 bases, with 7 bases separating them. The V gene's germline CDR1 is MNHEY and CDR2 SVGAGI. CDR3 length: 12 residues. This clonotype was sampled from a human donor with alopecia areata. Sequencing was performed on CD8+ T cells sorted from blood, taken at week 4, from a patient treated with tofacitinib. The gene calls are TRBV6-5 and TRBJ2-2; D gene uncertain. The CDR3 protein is CASSQTPGELFF. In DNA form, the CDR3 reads TGTGCCAGCAGTCAGACTCCCGGGGAGCTGTTTTTT.